The sequence of this T cell receptor beta chain was determined in a study of blood T cell repertoires in COVID-19. Overall study: The analysed material was cDNA or gDNA that came from T cells, B-cell-depleted T cells, or PBMCs.

Sequenced by immunoSEQ multiplex PCR; TCRdb stores in-frame clones only, minus some. The table includes some 82,000 clones, around 88% detected once. Trimming at V came to 5 bases and at J to 4 bases, leaving 12 bases not matched to a gene. Germline lookup yields CDR1 SGHRS and CDR2 YFSETQ. The CDR3 sequence is 16 residues long. Sample: peripheral blood. The chain has TRBV5-1 and TRBJ2-7; 10 bases line up with TRBD1. The TCR comes from a man older than 75 with active or convalescent COVID-19. The CDR3 DNA is TGCGCCAGCAGTTCACTGCGGGGGACAGGGGATTACGAGCAGTACTTC. Its translation: CASSSLRGTGDYEQYF.